Described below is a single T cell receptor (beta chain) sequence and its context. The record originates from a study of blood T cell repertoires in COVID-19. As originally analysed: Nucleated cell number was recorded as an estimate derived from reference gene primer amplification. Repertoires were generated with immunoSEQ multiplex PCR, while TCRdb's copy carries only in-frame clones and drops some. V, J and clone size derive from that table, while D and trimming were established from the DNA sequence. This table holds about 130,000 clones, under 95% found once. The V end was cut by 3 bases, the J end by 4 bases, with 12 bases between. Germline V CDR1 and CDR2: LNHDA, SQIVND (reference sequence). CDR3 length equals 14 residues.

This sequence was found in a man aged 55 to 70 with COVID-19, enrolled during active disease. The source material was peripheral blood. V usage is TRBV19 and J usage is TRBJ1-2; TRBD1 is a possible D gene (5 bases). CDR3 amino acids: CASSINRQSYGYTF. The CDR3 DNA follows: TGTGCCAGTAGTATTAACAGGCAATCCTATGGCTACACCTTC.